Listed here is a single TCR beta chain. The antigen is not known. A second PCR, run for roughly 7 to 12 cycles, used a sample-barcoded 5' primer plus a J-beta primer mix. TCRdb reprocessed the 5' RACE reads with MiXCR, giving one entry per CDR3 protein. The data contain some 670,000 distinct CDR3 sequences, 52% of them singletons. This entry comes from a study of blood T cells in healthy people across ages. On the study more broadly: Capture by template switching was about one barcoded beta molecule per two T cells. General study points: Both naive CD4+ cell counts and diversity were greater in long-lived donors than in aged donors.

The CDR3 contains 14 residues. Germline values: CDR1 DFQATT, CDR2 SNEGSKA (reference sequence). V was cut by 2 bases and J by 5 bases, with 14 bases left in between. The sample taken for sequencing was blood. The V call is TRBV20-1, the J call TRBJ2-3; D possibly uses TRBD1 or TRBD2 (6 bases each). This receptor was identified in an elderly woman in good health. The chain's CDR3 is CSARRGASRDTQYF. The CDR3 DNA reads TGCAGTGCTAGAAGGGGGGCCTCAAGAGATACGCAGTATTTT.